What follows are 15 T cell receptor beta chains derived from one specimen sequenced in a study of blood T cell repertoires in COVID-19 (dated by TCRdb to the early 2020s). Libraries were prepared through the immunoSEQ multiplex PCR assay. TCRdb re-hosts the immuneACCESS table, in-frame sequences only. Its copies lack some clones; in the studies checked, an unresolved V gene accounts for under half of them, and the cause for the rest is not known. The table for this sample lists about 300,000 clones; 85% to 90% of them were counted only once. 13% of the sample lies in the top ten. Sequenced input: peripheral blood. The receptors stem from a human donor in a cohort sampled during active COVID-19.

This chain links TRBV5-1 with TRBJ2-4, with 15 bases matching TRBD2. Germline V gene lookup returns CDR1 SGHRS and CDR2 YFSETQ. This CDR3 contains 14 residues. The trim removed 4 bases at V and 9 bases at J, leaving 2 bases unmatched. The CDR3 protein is CASSPGLAGGIQYF. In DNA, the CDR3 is TGCGCCAGCAGCCCGGGACTAGCGGGAGGCATTCAGTACTTC.

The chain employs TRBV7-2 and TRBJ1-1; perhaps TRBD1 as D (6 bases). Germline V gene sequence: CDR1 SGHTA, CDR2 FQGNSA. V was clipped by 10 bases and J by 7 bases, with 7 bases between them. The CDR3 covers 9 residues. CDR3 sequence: CATGVEAFF. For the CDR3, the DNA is TGTGCCACAGGGGTTGAAGCTTTCTTT. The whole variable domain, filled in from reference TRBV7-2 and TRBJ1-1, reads GAGVSQSPSNKVTEKGKDVELRCDPISGHTALYWYRQSLGQGLEFLIYFQGNSAPDKSGLPSDRFSAERTGGSVSTLTIQRTQQEDSAVYLCATGVEAFFGQGTRLTVV.

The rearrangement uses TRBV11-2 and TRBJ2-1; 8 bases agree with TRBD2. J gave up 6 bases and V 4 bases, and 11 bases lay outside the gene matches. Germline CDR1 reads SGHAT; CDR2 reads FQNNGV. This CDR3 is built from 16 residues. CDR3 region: CASSSPRAGGRNEQFF. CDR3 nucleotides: TGTGCCAGCAGCTCCCCTAGGGCGGGAGGACGCAATGAGCAGTTCTTC.

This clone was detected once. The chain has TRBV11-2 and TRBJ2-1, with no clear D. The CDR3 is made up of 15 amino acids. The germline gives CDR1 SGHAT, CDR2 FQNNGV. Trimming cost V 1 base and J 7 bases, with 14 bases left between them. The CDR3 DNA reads TGTGCCAGCAGCTTAGTAGTTTTCCGCCTGAATGAGCAGTTCTTC. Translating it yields CASSLVVFRLNEQFF.

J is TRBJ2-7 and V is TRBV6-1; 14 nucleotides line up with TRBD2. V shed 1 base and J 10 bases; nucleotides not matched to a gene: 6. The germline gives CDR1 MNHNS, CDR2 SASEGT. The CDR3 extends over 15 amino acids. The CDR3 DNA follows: TGTGCCAGCAGTGAAGGAGGGACTAGCGGGAGACATCAGTACTTC. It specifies CASSEGGTSGRHQYF.

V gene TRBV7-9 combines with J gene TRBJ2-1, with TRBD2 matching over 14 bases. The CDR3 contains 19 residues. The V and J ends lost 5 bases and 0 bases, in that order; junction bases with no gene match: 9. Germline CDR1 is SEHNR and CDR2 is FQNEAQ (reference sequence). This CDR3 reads CASSLGTSGSFSSYNEQFF. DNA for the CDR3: TGTGCCAGCAGCCTCGGGACTAGCGGGAGTTTTAGCTCCTACAATGAGCAGTTCTTC.

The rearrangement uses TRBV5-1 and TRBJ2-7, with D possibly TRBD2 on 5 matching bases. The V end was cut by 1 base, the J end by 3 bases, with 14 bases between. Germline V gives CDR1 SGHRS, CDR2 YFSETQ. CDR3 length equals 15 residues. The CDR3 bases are TGCGCCAGCAGCTTGATAGCGCCAACCAACTACGAGCAGTACTTC. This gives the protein CASSLIAPTNYEQYF.

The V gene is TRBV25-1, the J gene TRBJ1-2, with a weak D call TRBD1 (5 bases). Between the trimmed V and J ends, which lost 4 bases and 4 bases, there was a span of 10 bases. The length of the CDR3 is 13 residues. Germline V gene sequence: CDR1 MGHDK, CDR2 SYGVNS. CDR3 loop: CASSGGRAYGYTF. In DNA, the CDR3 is TGTGCCAGCAGTGGGGGCAGAGCCTATGGCTACACCTTC.

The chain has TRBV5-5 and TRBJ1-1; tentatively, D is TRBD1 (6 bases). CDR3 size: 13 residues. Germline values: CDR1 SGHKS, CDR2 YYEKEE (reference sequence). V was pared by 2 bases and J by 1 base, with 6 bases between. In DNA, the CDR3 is TGTGCCAGCAGCTTACAGGGGAACACTGAAGCTTTCTTT. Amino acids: CASSLQGNTEAFF. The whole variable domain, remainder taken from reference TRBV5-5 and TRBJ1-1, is DAGVTQSPTHLIKTRGQQVTLRCSPISGHKSVSWYQQVLGQGPQFIFQYYEKEERGRGNFPDRFSARQFPNYSSELNVNALLLGDSALYLCASSLQGNTEAFFGQGTRLTVV.

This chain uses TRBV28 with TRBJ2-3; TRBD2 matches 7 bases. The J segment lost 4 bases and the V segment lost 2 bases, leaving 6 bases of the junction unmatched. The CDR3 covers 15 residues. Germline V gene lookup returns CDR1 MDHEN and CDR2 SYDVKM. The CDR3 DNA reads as TGTGCCAGCAGTTTACCGTTAGCGGGTCCAGATACGCAGTATTTT. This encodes CASSLPLAGPDTQYF.

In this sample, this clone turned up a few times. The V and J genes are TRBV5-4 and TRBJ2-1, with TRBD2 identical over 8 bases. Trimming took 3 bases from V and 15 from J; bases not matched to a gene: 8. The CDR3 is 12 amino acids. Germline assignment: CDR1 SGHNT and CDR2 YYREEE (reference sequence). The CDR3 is CASSSRTSRLFF. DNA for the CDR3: TGTGCCAGCAGCTCGAGGACTAGCCGACTGTTCTTC.

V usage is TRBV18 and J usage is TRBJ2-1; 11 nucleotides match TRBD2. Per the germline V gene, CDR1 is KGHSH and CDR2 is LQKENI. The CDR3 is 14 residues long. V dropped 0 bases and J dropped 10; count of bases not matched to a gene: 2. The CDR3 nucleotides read TGTGCCAGCTCACCACCCGGGACTAGCGGCGAGCAGTTCTTC. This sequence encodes CASSPPGTSGEQFF.

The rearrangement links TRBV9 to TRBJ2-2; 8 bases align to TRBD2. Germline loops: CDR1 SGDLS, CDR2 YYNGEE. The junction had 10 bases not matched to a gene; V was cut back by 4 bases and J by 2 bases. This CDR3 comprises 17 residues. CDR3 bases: TGTGCCAGCAGCAATCGGCCACTAGCGGTTAACACCGGGGAGCTGTTTTTT. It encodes CASSNRPLAVNTGELFF.

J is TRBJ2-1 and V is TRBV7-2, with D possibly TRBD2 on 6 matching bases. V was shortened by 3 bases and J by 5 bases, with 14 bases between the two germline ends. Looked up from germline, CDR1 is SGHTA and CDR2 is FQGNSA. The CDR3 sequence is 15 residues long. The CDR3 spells CASSFSRTTHNEQFF. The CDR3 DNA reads TGTGCCAGCAGCTTCAGCCGGACTACTCACAATGAGCAGTTCTTC.

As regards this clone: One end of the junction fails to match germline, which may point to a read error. The CDR3 bases are TGTGCCAGCAGCTTAGCGGGACTGTTGACCCAGTACTTC. Translated, it gives CASSLAGLLTQYF. The chain uses TRBV12-3 or TRBV12-4 and TRBJ2-5; 8 bases are shared with TRBD2. The CDR3 spans 13 residues.